This T cell receptor (beta chain) was sequenced in a study of T cells in Graves' hyperthyroidism and ophthalmopathy. Study-wide findings and caveats: The model made its ophthalmopathy prediction, and onset followed a median approximately six months later.

Germline V lookup: CDR1 MNHEY, CDR2 SVGEGT. This CDR3 contains 16 residues. The investigators amplified TCR beta CDR3 regions from RNA transcripts. With the HTBI primer set, the TCR CDR3 went through a first round of RT-PCR. MiXCR, run by TCRdb on the multiplex PCR reads, gives a single entry per CDR3 protein. The profile shows nearly 600,000 distinct CDR3 sequences, 14% of them singletons. Diagnosing involved the use of clinical symptoms, serum thyroxine and TRAb, thyroid ultrasound and orbital computed tomography. Points on this clonotype: Its antigen is not known. A much larger clone is a single base away; this may be a read error. The conserved closing phenylalanine or tryptophan is absent in this CDR3, likely reflecting a read error.

V gene TRBV6-2 or TRBV6-3 combines with J gene TRBJ1-1; D not certain. Sample: blood. The source of this sequence is a woman aged 18 to 35 with Graves' ophthalmopathy. CDR3 sequence reads: CASSYGSSDLNTEAFS. DNA of the CDR3: TGTGCCAGCAGTTACGGAAGCAGCGATTTGAATACTGAAGCTTTCTCT.